This record concerns one TCR beta chain sequence. Individuals aged about 18 to 89 years were recruited from 24 US areas. Donors were grouped by their self-reported clinical history. This specimen comes from a study of blood T cell repertoires in COVID-19. For the study at large: PBMCs, B-cell-depleted T cells, or T cells provided the cDNA or gDNA that made up the material.

Trimming took off 3 bases at V and 0 bases at J, with 12 bases between the two ends. Germline V gene sequence: CDR1 MGHRA, CDR2 YSYEKL. This CDR3 comprises 16 residues. The protocol was immunoSEQ multiplex PCR, while the TCRdb copy is restricted to in-frame clones and leaves out a portion. Of roughly 400,000 clones in the sample, about 88% were seen once. The source material was PBMCs or T cells enriched from blood (not recorded which). The chain uses TRBV4-1 and TRBJ2-1; weak D call: TRBD1 (6 bases). This receptor was identified in a woman younger than 35 who had been exposed to COVID-19. The CDR3 DNA reads TGCGCCAGCAGCCACCCCCCAGGGGACTCCTACAATGAGCAGTTCTTC. Encoded protein: CASSHPPGDSYNEQFF.